Shown below are 23 T cell receptor beta chains from a single sample sequenced in a study of graft-versus-host responses after intestinal transplantation. These receptors' targets are unknown. Libraries were prepared by immunoSEQ multiplex PCR; TCRdb keeps only in-frame clonotypes and omits some of them. Among tens of thousands of clones listed, just over 90% were seen once. Here the sequenced sample was unstimulated CD8+ T cells sorted from spleen or lymph node cells, taken before intestinal transplant. These receptors were collected from a human donor who received an intestinal transplant.

This chain links TRBV18 with TRBJ2-7; D might be TRBD1 (6 bases). Germline V lookup: CDR1 KGHSH, CDR2 LQKENI. The CDR3 has 14 residues. Trimming cost V 2 bases and J 5 bases, with 13 bases left between them. This chain's CDR3 is CASSPGQTSHEQYF. The CDR3 region has the DNA TGTGCCAGCTCACCAGGACAGACTTCCCACGAGCAGTACTTC.

The rearrangement joins TRBV7-9 to TRBJ2-3; TRBD2 agrees at 11 bases. The V gene end was trimmed by 0 bases and the J gene end by 4 bases; junction bases not matched to a gene: 9. Looked up from germline, CDR1 is SEHNR and CDR2 is FQNEAQ (reference sequence). This CDR3 spans 18 amino acids. CDR3 loop: CASSLAQLAGGPPDTQYF. In nucleotides, the CDR3 is TGTGCCAGCAGCTTAGCGCAGTTAGCGGGGGGGCCTCCAGATACGCAGTATTTT.

CDR3 region: CASSHEGQPLYNEQFF. As DNA, the CDR3 is TGTGCCAGCAGCCACGAGGGACAGCCACTTTACAATGAGCAGTTCTTC. The chain has TRBV5-5 and TRBJ2-1; 7 positions agree with TRBD1. Germline assignment: CDR1 SGHKS and CDR2 YYEKEE (reference sequence). This CDR3 is 16 amino acids long. Trimming at V came to 4 bases and at J to 4 bases, leaving 11 bases not matched to a gene. Full variable domain (outside the CDR3, taken from reference TRBV5-5 and TRBJ2-1): DAGVTQSPTHLIKTRGQQVTLRCSPISGHKSVSWYQQVLGQGPQFIFQYYEKEERGRGNFPDRFSARQFPNYSSELNVNALLLGDSALYLCASSHEGQPLYNEQFFGPGTRLTVL.

The chain recombines TRBV7-2 with TRBJ2-7; 11 bases fit TRBD2. This CDR3 has 16 amino acids. The V gene end was trimmed by 1 base and the J gene end by 4 bases; junction bases not matched to a gene: 6. Germline assignment: CDR1 SGHTA and CDR2 FQGNSA. The CDR3 loop reads CASSLELAGGLYEQYF. The CDR3 DNA follows: TGTGCCAGCAGCTTAGAGCTAGCGGGGGGACTTTACGAGCAGTACTTC.

This chain links TRBV4-3 with TRBJ2-1; 10 nucleotides align to TRBD2. The CDR3 has 16 amino acids. CDR1 LGHNA and CDR2 YSLEER come from the germline V gene. V was pared by 0 bases and J by 8 bases, with 7 bases of the junction left unmatched. CDR3 nucleotides: TGCGCCAGCAGCCAAGATCGAGGACTAGCGGCCGATGAGCAGTTCTTC. Translation gives CASSQDRGLAADEQFF.

The chain recombines TRBV7-9 with TRBJ2-7, with D possibly matching TRBD1 (6 bases). Germline CDR1 SEHNR, CDR2 FQNEAQ (reference sequence). Trimming shortened V by 1 base and J by 2 bases, and 12 bases separated the two germline ends. The CDR3 covers 15 residues. Here the CDR3 DNA reads TGTGCCAGCAGCTTAGAACATGCAGGGGCCTACGAGCAGTACTTC. Translated: CASSLEHAGAYEQYF.

V and J are TRBV27 and TRBJ1-6; 8 nucleotides line up with TRBD1. Trimming removed 5 bases from V and 13 bases from J; junction bases left unmatched: 10. The CDR3 length is 14 residues. The germline V gene encodes CDR1 MNHEY and CDR2 SMNVEV (reference sequence). CDR3 region: CASSASGTGVPLHF. CDR3 coding DNA: TGTGCCAGCAGTGCCTCCGGGACAGGAGTGCCCCTCCACTTT.

The chain couples TRBV9 to TRBJ1-2; 7 nucleotides align to TRBD1. The length of the CDR3 is 15 residues. The germline gives CDR1 SGDLS, CDR2 YYNGEE. V gave up 4 bases and J gave up 9 bases; unmatched junction bases: 15. The CDR3 nucleotides read TGTGCCAGCAGCTCCGGGACAGTAAACTCTATCCGCTACACCTTC. Protein sequence: CASSSGTVNSIRYTF.

Here the CDR3 reads CASSVDGGYNEQFF. CDR3 sequence (DNA): TGTGCCAGCAGCGTAGACGGGGGCTACAATGAGCAGTTCTTC. The chain employs TRBV9 and TRBJ2-1; possibly TRBD2 for D (6 bases). V dropped 0 bases and J dropped 3 bases, with 7 bases sitting between them. The CDR3 has 14 amino acids. Germline V gene lookup returns CDR1 SGDLS and CDR2 YYNGEE.

The chain links TRBV9 to TRBJ2-7; possibly TRBD1 for D (6 bases). V dropped 3 bases and J dropped 3 bases, with 16 bases sitting between them. Germline assignment: CDR1 SGDLS and CDR2 YYNGEE. This CDR3 region has 15 residues. CDR3 sequence (DNA): TGTGCCAGCAGCGCAGGGGAAGGGATTCTCTACGAGCAGTACTTC. Amino acids: CASSAGEGILYEQYF.

The chain carries TRBV30 and TRBJ2-3; tentative D call: TRBD1 (6 bases). Trimming took 0 bases from V and 2 from J, leaving 9 bases between them. The CDR3 is made up of 14 amino acids. Germline V lookup: CDR1 GTSNPN, CDR2 SVGIG (reference sequence). The CDR3 here is CAWSVRQATDTQYF. The CDR3 DNA sequence: TGTGCCTGGAGTGTGAGACAGGCCACAGATACGCAGTATTTT.

This chain links TRBV19 with TRBJ2-7, with 7 bases lining up with TRBD1. Trimming removed 3 bases from V and 5 bases from J; junction bases left unmatched: 4. This CDR3 comprises 13 residues. Germline CDR1 LNHDA, CDR2 SQIVND (reference sequence). CDR3 DNA sequence: TGTGCCAGTAGTATCGACAGGGAGAACGAGCAGTACTTC. This gives the protein CASSIDRENEQYF. Drawing the rest from reference TRBV19 and TRBJ2-7, the complete variable domain is DGGITQSPKYLFRKEGQNVTLSCEQNLNHDAMYWYRQDPGQGLRLIYYSQIVNDFQKGDIAEGYSVSREKKESFPLTVTSAQKNPTAFYLCASSIDRENEQYFGPGTRLTVT.

V usage is TRBV11-3 and J usage is TRBJ2-7, with 8 bases matching TRBD1. Germline V gives CDR1 SGHNT, CDR2 YENEEA. This CDR3 is 14 amino acids long. Trimming cost V 1 base and J 3 bases; bases outside gene matches: 2. Written as DNA, the CDR3 is TGTGCCAGCAGCTTAGGAGGGACAGGCTACGAGCAGTACTTC. It codes for CASSLGGTGYEQYF. Filled out from reference TRBV11-3 and TRBJ2-7, the complete variable domain reads EAGVVQSPRYKIIEKKQPVAFWCNPISGHNTLYWYLQNLGQGPELLIRYENEEAVDDSQLPKDRFSAERLKGVDSTLKIQPAELGDSAVYLCASSLGGTGYEQYFGPGTRLTVT.

The CDR3, as DNA: TGTGCCTGGAGTTCGGGGCAGGGGGTCCCTGAAGCTTTCTTT. Protein: CAWSSGQGVPEAFF. The chain is built from TRBV30 and TRBJ1-1, with TRBD1 identical over 7 bases. This CDR3 is built from 14 residues. The V and J ends lost 2 bases and 6 bases, in that order; junction bases with no gene match: 9. Germline CDR1 reads GTSNPN; CDR2 reads SVGIG (reference sequence).

The chain combines TRBV29-1 with TRBJ2-2, with a tentative D call TRBD2 (5 bases). Germline assignment: CDR1 SQVTM and CDR2 ANQGSEA. This CDR3 comprises 13 residues. The V end lost 3 bases, the J end lost 7 bases, and 12 bases lay between the germline ends. CDR3 DNA: TGCAGCGTTGACCCTACGGGGATCGGGGAGCTGTTTTTT. It specifies CSVDPTGIGELFF.

The chain combines TRBV5-5 with TRBJ2-5, with TRBD1 matching 8 bases. V gave up 0 bases and J gave up 2 bases; unmatched junction bases: 3. The CDR3 is 15 residues long. Germline V gene data show CDR1 as SGHKS and CDR2 as YYEKEE (reference sequence). CDR3 sequence (DNA): TGTGCCAGCAGCTTGGGGGGGACAGGACAAGAGACCCAGTACTTC. This sequence encodes CASSLGGTGQETQYF.

CDR3: CASSQDMGQGGVGQYF. The CDR3 region has the DNA TGCGCCAGCAGCCAAGACATGGGACAGGGAGGGGTCGGGCAGTACTTC. V is TRBV4-3 and J is TRBJ2-7; TRBD1 aligns across 9 bases. Germline V gene data show CDR1 as LGHNA and CDR2 as YSLEER. With 0 bases clipped from V and 9 bases from J, the junction kept 12 bases outside the gene matches. CDR3 length: 16 residues.

The chain joins TRBV11-2 to TRBJ1-1, with D possibly TRBD1 on 5 matching bases. The V and J ends lost 5 bases and 1 base respectively, with 8 bases between them. CDR1 SGHAT and CDR2 FQNNGV come from the germline V gene. The CDR3 totals 13 residues. This chain's CDR3 is CASSQGQNTEAFF. The CDR3 nucleotides read TGTGCCAGCAGCCAAGGACAGAACACTGAAGCTTTCTTT.

The chain carries TRBV4-1 and TRBJ1-4; D call uncertain. V lost 0 bases, J lost 6 bases, and 11 bases lay in between. The germline V gene encodes CDR1 MGHRA and CDR2 YSYEKL. The CDR3 spans 15 residues. CDR3 nucleotides: TGCGCCAGCAGCCAAGATGAGGGCGGCGATGAAAAACTGTTTTTT. It specifies CASSQDEGGDEKLFF.

The rearrangement uses TRBV29-1 and TRBJ1-1, with D possibly matching TRBD1 (6 bases). This CDR3 region has 15 residues. From germline, CDR1 is SQVTM and CDR2 ANQGSEA. V lost 7 bases to trimming and J lost 2 bases, with 20 bases between them. DNA of the CDR3: TGCAGCGCCGTGGACAGACTGAATCCTAACACTGAAGCTTTCTTT. This gives the protein CSAVDRLNPNTEAFF.

The genes are TRBV15 and TRBJ2-7, with D perhaps matching TRBD1 (5 bases). The CDR3 is made up of 14 amino acids. Per germline, CDR1 LNHNV and CDR2 YYDKDF (reference sequence). V lost 1 base and J lost 3, with 10 bases in between. The CDR3 spells CATSRAGAHYEQYF. The CDR3 DNA reads as TGTGCCACCAGCAGAGCTGGGGCCCACTACGAGCAGTACTTC.

The chain couples TRBV30 to TRBJ1-6; 9 positions match TRBD1. After removal of 4 bases from V and 7 bases from J, the junction contained 20 bases not matched to a gene. The CDR3 runs to 19 residues. Germline-derived CDR1 and CDR2 are GTSNPN and SVGIG (reference sequence). The CDR3 DNA follows: TGTGCCTGGAAGACCCCAGGGACAGGGTCGGAGCAATTGAATTCACCCCTCCACTTT. The encoded protein is CAWKTPGTGSEQLNSPLHF.

With regard to this clone: Other DNA sequences in the sample encode the same CDR3. The rearrangement uses TRBV4-3 and TRBJ2-7; the match to TRBD1 covers 8 bases. The CDR3 totals 15 residues. CDR1 and CDR2 from the germline V gene are LGHNA and YSLEER. V was pared by 0 bases and J by 2 bases, with 3 bases of the junction left unmatched. The chain's CDR3 is CASSQEGTGTYEQYF. Here the CDR3 DNA reads TGCGCCAGCAGCCAAGAGGGGACAGGAACCTACGAGCAGTACTTC.